The 25 T cell receptor beta chains listed next were all sequenced from one sample in a study of a mutant IDH1 vaccine in newly diagnosed glioma. Antigens of these TCRs are unknown. Time point here: week 23, last vaccination. The vaccine gave 300 ug of a 20-mer mutant IDH1 peptide subcutaneously per dose. Using immunoSEQ multiplex PCR, the repertoire was profiled, and TCRdb retains in-frame clones only, with some absent. The sample includes approximately 44,000 clones, 91% of them seen just once. The specimen was PBMCs, collected from a glioma patient whose treatment included an IDH1 peptide vaccine. These receptors were obtained from a middle-aged man with glioma.

The chain combines TRBV19 with TRBJ1-5, with D unclear. Trimming removed 7 bases from V and 0 bases from J, with 7 bases in between. Germline-derived CDR1 and CDR2 are LNHDA and SQIVND (reference sequence). The length of the CDR3 is 13 residues. The CDR3 here is CASMVSSNQPQHF. CDR3 DNA: TGTGCCAGTATGGTCAGTAGCAATCAGCCCCAGCATTTT.

The genes are TRBV5-1 and TRBJ1-6; D ambiguous. The V gene lost 4 bases and the J gene lost 5 bases, with 10 bases spanning the gap. Per the germline V gene, CDR1 is SGHRS and CDR2 is YFSETQ. This CDR3 contains 14 residues. The CDR3 is CASSLDGNNSPLHF. CDR3 bases: TGCGCCAGCAGCCTGGACGGAAATAATTCACCCCTCCACTTT. The whole variable domain, remainder taken from reference TRBV5-1 and TRBJ1-6, is KAGVTQTPRYLIKTRGQQVTLSCSPISGHRSVSWYQQTPGQGLQFLFEYFSETQRNKGNFPGRFSGRQFSNSRSEMNVSTLELGDSALYLCASSLDGNNSPLHFGNGTRLTVT.

The chain is built from TRBV12-5 and TRBJ1-1, with 9 bases matching TRBD1. CDR1 LGHNT and CDR2 FRNRAP come from the germline V gene. The CDR3 has 13 residues. The junction had 1 base not matched to a gene; V was cut back by 7 bases and J by 1 base. The CDR3 loop reads CASVGQGNTEAFF. The CDR3 DNA reads TGTGCTAGTGTGGGACAGGGGAACACTGAAGCTTTCTTT.

The chain couples TRBV5-1 to TRBJ2-5; perhaps D is TRBD1 or TRBD2 (5 bases each). The germline gives CDR1 SGHRS, CDR2 YFSETQ. V lost 0 bases, J lost 5 bases, and 14 bases lay in between. The CDR3 sequence is 15 residues long. CDR3 nucleotides: TGCGCCAGCAGCTTGGGCTCGGGGCTCGGGGAGACCCAGTACTTC. As protein: CASSLGSGLGETQYF.

The chain is built from TRBV19 and TRBJ1-2; 7 positions match TRBD1. Trimming at V came to 5 bases and at J to 4 bases, leaving 16 bases not matched to a gene. The CDR3 totals 17 residues. Germline V gene data show CDR1 as LNHDA and CDR2 as SQIVND (reference sequence). In DNA, the CDR3 is TGTGCCAGTAGTCACCCTCCGGGACAGCATATAAGCTATGGCTACACCTTC. Translated, it gives CASSHPPGQHISYGYTF.

In this sample, this clone turned up once. V and J are TRBV18 and TRBJ2-7; weak D call: TRBD2 (5 bases). V lost 0 bases, J lost 6 bases, and 9 bases lay in between. Germline V gene data show CDR1 as KGHSH and CDR2 as LQKENI. CDR3 size: 13 residues. CDR3 residues: CASSPPGESEQYF. CDR3 in DNA: TGTGCCAGCTCACCACCGGGAGAAAGCGAGCAGTACTTC.

The CDR3 reads CAAGGSPGELFF. In DNA form, the CDR3 reads TGTGCCGCCGGGGGCTCCCCCGGGGAGCTGTTTTTT. This rearrangement joins TRBV10-3 to TRBJ2-2; D could derive from TRBD1 or TRBD2 (6 bases each). Germline V gene data show CDR1 as ENHRY and CDR2 as SYGVKD. The CDR3 loop spans 12 amino acids. V dropped 11 bases and J dropped 6 bases, with 13 bases sitting between them.

The sample holds a few counts of this clone. The V gene is TRBV12-5, the J gene TRBJ2-3; D assignment may be TRBD1 or TRBD2 (5 bases each). CDR1 and CDR2 (germline): LGHNT, FRNRAP. This CDR3 comprises 16 residues. V was clipped by 6 bases and J by 2 bases, with 18 bases between them. The CDR3 sequence is CASGTNARGTTDTQYF. CDR3 bases: TGTGCTAGTGGCACCAACGCCCGAGGGACCACAGATACGCAGTATTTT. The full variable domain, in which reference TRBV12-5 and TRBJ2-3 provide the parts outside the CDR3, is DARVTQTPRHKVTEMGQEVTMRCQPILGHNTVFWYRQTMMQGLELLAYFRNRAPLDDSGMPKDRFSAEMPDATLATLKIQPSEPRDSAVYFCASGTNARGTTDTQYFGPGTRLTVL.

The chain joins TRBV19 to TRBJ2-2, with TRBD2 matching over 8 bases. Germline lookup yields CDR1 LNHDA and CDR2 SQIVND (reference sequence). This CDR3 comprises 16 residues. J lost 3 bases, V lost 6 bases, and 9 bases had no gene match. The CDR3 here is CASRDSGGLYTGELFF. DNA of the CDR3: TGTGCCAGTAGGGACAGCGGGGGCCTATACACCGGGGAGCTGTTTTTT.

The chain links TRBV29-1 to TRBJ1-2; 8 bases line up with TRBD1. Germline values: CDR1 SQVTM, CDR2 ANQGSEA. J gave up 4 bases and V 2 bases, and 6 bases lay outside the gene matches. This CDR3 spans 14 amino acids. The chain's CDR3 is CSVEWTGTVYGYTF. CDR3 in DNA: TGCAGCGTTGAATGGACAGGGACGGTCTATGGCTACACCTTC.

This chain connects TRBV5-1 to TRBJ1-5; 7 bases are shared with TRBD1. CDR1 is SGHRS and CDR2 is YFSETQ in the germline V gene. The CDR3 is 13 amino acids. V lost 4 bases, J lost 8 bases, and 6 bases stayed unmatched. CDR3 nucleotides: TGCGCCAGCAGCCAGACAGGGAAGGAGCCCCAGCATTTT. It translates to CASSQTGKEPQHF.

This clone appeared once. The chain combines TRBV19 with TRBJ1-2; 9 bases match TRBD1. Germline values: CDR1 LNHDA, CDR2 SQIVND (reference sequence). V dropped 9 bases and J dropped 0; count of bases not matched to a gene: 14. The CDR3 is made up of 17 amino acids. DNA of the CDR3: TGTGCCAGCTCCACTTACAGGGGGCGTACAGCTAACTATGGCTACACCTTC. Encoded protein: CASSTYRGRTANYGYTF. Full variable domain (outside the CDR3, taken from reference TRBV19 and TRBJ1-2): DGGITQSPKYLFRKEGQNVTLSCEQNLNHDAMYWYRQDPGQGLRLIYYSQIVNDFQKGDIAEGYSVSREKKESFPLTVTSAQKNPTAFYLCASSTYRGRTANYGYTFGSGTRLTVV.

The J gene is TRBJ1-1, the V gene TRBV18; the D gene is possibly TRBD1 (5 bases). The germline V gene encodes CDR1 KGHSH and CDR2 LQKENI. With 1 base removed from V and 1 base from J, the gap between germline ends came to 10 bases. CDR3 length: 15 amino acids. As DNA, the CDR3 is TGTGCCAGCTCACCACTGACAAGGGGGAACACTGAAGCTTTCTTT. This translates into CASSPLTRGNTEAFF.

The chain uses TRBV12-5 and TRBJ2-1; D not certain. The germline V and J ends were trimmed by 2 bases and 8 bases, with 4 bases remaining between them. The CDR3 extends over 11 amino acids. Per the germline V gene, CDR1 is LGHNT and CDR2 is FRNRAP. This chain's CDR3 is CASGLLYEQFF. CDR3 nucleotides: TGTGCTAGTGGTTTGCTATATGAGCAGTTCTTC.

The V call is TRBV5-1, the J call TRBJ2-2, with D possibly being TRBD2 (5 bases). Germline CDR1 reads SGHRS; CDR2 reads YFSETQ. This CDR3 region has 14 residues. V dropped 4 bases and J dropped 6 bases, with 13 bases sitting between them. Here the CDR3 reads CASSLKLSAGELFF. Here the CDR3 DNA reads TGCGCCAGCAGCCTCAAACTTAGCGCCGGGGAGCTGTTTTTT. Full variable domain (missing parts from reference TRBV5-1 and TRBJ2-2): KAGVTQTPRYLIKTRGQQVTLSCSPISGHRSVSWYQQTPGQGLQFLFEYFSETQRNKGNFPGRFSGRQFSNSRSEMNVSTLELGDSALYLCASSLKLSAGELFFGEGSRLTVL.

The V call is TRBV4-1, the J call TRBJ1-4, with TRBD1 identical over 9 bases. This CDR3 is 15 amino acids long. The V and J ends lost 1 base and 4 bases, in that order; junction bases with no gene match: 1. Germline V gene lookup returns CDR1 MGHRA and CDR2 YSYEKL. CDR3 DNA: TGCGCCAGCAGCCAAGGGGACAGGGTTAATGAAAAACTGTTTTTT. Translating gives CASSQGDRVNEKLFF.

The CDR3 nucleotides are TGTGCCACAAAACCGACAGGGGATAGCAATCAGCCCCAGCATTTT. Translation gives CATKPTGDSNQPQHF. V and J are TRBV19 and TRBJ1-5; 8 bases are a match to TRBD1. CDR1 is LNHDA and CDR2 is SQIVND in the germline V gene (reference sequence). J gave up 0 bases and V 10 bases, and 8 bases lay outside the gene matches. The CDR3 sequence is 15 residues long. The variable domain in full, completed from reference TRBV19 and TRBJ1-5, reads DGGITQSPKYLFRKEGQNVTLSCEQNLNHDAMYWYRQDPGQGLRLIYYSQIVNDFQKGDIAEGYSVSREKKESFPLTVTSAQKNPTAFYLCATKPTGDSNQPQHFGDGTRLSIL.

As DNA, the CDR3 is TGTGCCAGCAGCCCGGGCTATGGCTACACCTTC. This sequence encodes CASSPGYGYTF. V is TRBV7-9 and J is TRBJ1-2; D ambiguous. Trimming left V 5 bases short and J 4 bases short, with 5 bases between. The germline CDR1 and CDR2 sequences are SEHNR and FQNEAQ (reference sequence). This CDR3 comprises 11 residues. The variable domain in full, with the rest retrieved from reference TRBV7-9 and TRBJ1-2, is DTGVSQNPRHKITKRGQNVTFRCDPISEHNRLYWYRQTLGQGPEFLTYFQNEAQLEKSRLLSDRFSAERPKGSFSTLEIQRTEQGDSAMYLCASSPGYGYTFGSGTRLTVV.

This clone was seen once. V and J are TRBV7-8 and TRBJ2-2; a possible D gene is TRBD2 (5 bases). V was shortened by 4 bases and J by 4 bases, with 16 bases between the two germline ends. This CDR3 is built from 16 residues. CDR1 and CDR2 (germline): SGHVS, FQNEAQ. CDR3 protein: CASSWRTSSGTGELFF. The DNA for the CDR3 is TGTGCCAGCAGCTGGAGAACTAGTAGTGGCACCGGGGAGCTGTTTTTT.

The gene calls are TRBV7-8 and TRBJ1-5, with TRBD1 matching 7 bases. Germline V lookup: CDR1 SGHVS, CDR2 FQNEAQ. V lost 1 base to trimming and J lost 0 bases; unmatched junction nucleotides: 9. The CDR3 runs to 18 residues. Here the CDR3 reads CASSLGTGSLYSNQPQHF. The CDR3 DNA sequence: TGTGCCAGCAGCTTAGGGACAGGTAGCCTTTATAGCAATCAGCCCCAGCATTTT. Full variable domain (outside the CDR3, taken from reference TRBV7-8 and TRBJ1-5): GAGVSQSPRYKVAKRGQDVALRCDPISGHVSLFWYQQALGQGPEFLTYFQNEAQLDKSGLPSDRFFAERPEGSVSTLKIQRTQQEDSAVYLCASSLGTGSLYSNQPQHFGDGTRLSIL.

The V and J genes are TRBV7-3 and TRBJ2-2; TRBD1 aligns across 9 bases. The V gene's germline CDR1 is SGHTA and CDR2 FQGTGA. The CDR3 extends over 15 amino acids. J lost 4 bases, V lost 6 bases, and 6 bases had no gene match. For the CDR3, the DNA is TGTGCCAGCAGGACGGGGACAGGGCGCACCGGGGAGCTGTTTTTT. This gives the protein CASRTGTGRTGELFF.

The rearrangement uses TRBV5-4 and TRBJ2-3; D is possibly TRBD2 (5 bases). V gave up 3 bases and J gave up 2 bases, with 13 bases separating them. Looked up from germline, CDR1 is SGHNT and CDR2 is YYREEE (reference sequence). The CDR3 is 15 residues long. In DNA form, the CDR3 reads TGTGCCAGCAGCTATGGACTTGGCACCACAGATACGCAGTATTTT. It specifies CASSYGLGTTDTQYF.

The V and J genes are TRBV4-3 and TRBJ1-1; no clear D gene. The V gene lost 2 bases and the J gene lost 1 base, with 8 bases spanning the gap. The CDR3 runs to 14 residues. The germline CDR1 and CDR2 sequences are LGHNA and YSLEER. The DNA for the CDR3 is TGCGCCAGCAGCCAAAGAGGAGAGAACACTGAAGCTTTCTTT. Translation gives CASSQRGENTEAFF.

The genes are TRBV21-1 and TRBJ1-2; the DNA was not compared with TRBD1, the D call given in the table. TRBV21-1 is termed a pseudogene. The CDR3 runs to 11 residues. CDR3 sequence: CASSNGDRFYF. The DNA for the CDR3 is TGTGCCAGCAGCAATGGCGACAGATTCTACTTC.

The rearrangement uses TRBV6-5 and TRBJ2-3; 8 positions match TRBD2. Trimming cost V 5 bases and J 7 bases; bases outside gene matches: 8. The CDR3 sequence is 14 residues long. The germline V gene has CDR1 MNHEY and CDR2 SVGAGI. The CDR3 coding sequence is TGTGCCAGCAGTCCCGGGACTAGGGCCAATACGCAGTATTTT. Translated: CASSPGTRANTQYF.